This T cell receptor beta chain was identified during a study of blood T cell repertoires in COVID-19. Background on the study: Samples came from the United States, Italy and Spain, spanning acute and convalescent COVID-19.

Clones were sequenced by immunoSEQ multiplex PCR, and TCRdb holds only the in-frame ones, with some missing. The sample yields 150,000 to 200,000 clones, around 91% seen once. Germline-derived CDR1 and CDR2 are SGDLS and YYNGEE. The trim removed 3 bases at V and 7 bases at J, leaving 8 bases unmatched. The CDR3 sequence is 15 residues long. Living in 24 US areas, the participants were between about 18 and 100 years of age. Which cohort a participant joined came from the clinical history participants gave. The study counted Cohort 3 donors as recovered given two negative PCRs, clearance, or symptom resolution.

The chain has TRBV9 and TRBJ2-1; 9 nucleotides align to TRBD1. Sequences were obtained from PBMCs or T cells enriched from blood (not recorded which). The clonotype was recovered from a woman under 30 who had recovered from COVID-19. Here the CDR3 DNA reads TGTGCCAGCAGCGACTTCGGGACAGGGAGGAATGAGCAGTTCTTC. This translates into CASSDFGTGRNEQFF.